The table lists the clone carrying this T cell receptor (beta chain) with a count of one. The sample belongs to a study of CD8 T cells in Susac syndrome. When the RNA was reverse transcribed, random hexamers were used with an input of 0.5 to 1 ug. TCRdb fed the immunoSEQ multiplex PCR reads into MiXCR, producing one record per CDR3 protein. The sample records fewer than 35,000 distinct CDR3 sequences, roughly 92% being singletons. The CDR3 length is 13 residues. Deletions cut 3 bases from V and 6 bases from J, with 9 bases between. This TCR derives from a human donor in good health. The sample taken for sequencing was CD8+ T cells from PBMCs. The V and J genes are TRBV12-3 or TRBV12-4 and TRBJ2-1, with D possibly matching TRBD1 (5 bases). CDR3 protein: CASSLPGPNEQFF. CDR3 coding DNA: TGTGCCAGCAGTTTGCCAGGGCCCAATGAGCAGTTCTTC.